A single sample gave rise to the 14 T cell receptor beta chains below, sequenced in a study of blood T cell repertoires in COVID-19. The data were produced by immunoSEQ multiplex PCR, yet TCRdb's version contains in-frame clones alone and is incomplete. The sample has 55,000 to 80,000 clones, 88% seen once. The specimen sequenced was peripheral blood. Source of these receptors: a human donor in a cohort sampled during active COVID-19.

The DNA for the CDR3 is TGTGCCAGCTCACCGTTTGGAGGGGCCGGACCTTCTGGGGCCAACGTCCTGACTTTC. Translated: CASSPFGGAGPSGANVLTF. This chain links TRBV18 with TRBJ2-6, with D possibly TRBD2 on 6 matching bases. The CDR3 is 19 amino acids. Germline V gives CDR1 KGHSH, CDR2 LQKENI. Trimming removed 3 bases at V and 1 base at J, with 19 bases between. The full variable domain, with the rest looked up from reference TRBV18 and TRBJ2-6, is NAGVMQNPRHLVRRRGQEARLRCSPMKGHSHVYWYRQLPEEGLKFMVYLQKENIIDESGMPKERFSAEFPKEGPSILRIQQVVRGDSAAYFCASSPFGGAGPSGANVLTFGAGSRLTVL.

The chain links TRBV18 to TRBJ2-5, with 7 bases matching TRBD1. Losses at the gene ends were 8 bases for V and 8 bases for J; bases not matched to a gene: 11. The germline gives CDR1 KGHSH, CDR2 LQKENI. The CDR3 runs 13 residues. DNA for the CDR3: TGTGCCAGCAGACAGGGTCCCCAAGGAACCCAGTACTTC. Its protein product is CASRQGPQGTQYF.

This rearrangement joins TRBV7-2 to TRBJ1-1; TRBD1 matches 11 bases. This CDR3 comprises 16 residues. Germline lookup yields CDR1 SGHTA and CDR2 FQGNSA. The ends lost 5 bases at V and 1 base at J; junction bases unmatched: 6. CDR3 nucleotides: TGTGCCAGCAGCCGGGACAGGGGGTCAGGGAACACTGAAGCTTTCTTT. Amino acids: CASSRDRGSGNTEAFF.

The rearrangement joins TRBV28 to TRBJ2-7; D gene ambiguous. Germline V gives CDR1 MDHEN, CDR2 SYDVKM. This CDR3 contains 13 residues. V was shortened by 6 bases and J by 9 bases, with 18 bases between the two germline ends. In DNA, the CDR3 is TGTGCCAGCAGGGGCACCACCGTACGTGGGCAGTACTTC. It is translated as CASRGTTVRGQYF.

This chain connects TRBV21-1 to TRBJ1-4; the D call TRBD1 from the table was never checked on the DNA. TRBV21-1 is noted as a pseudogene. The CDR3 is 17 residues long. Here the CDR3 reads CASRKLGQGSTNEKLFF. For the CDR3, the DNA is TGTGCCAGCAGAAAACTAGGGCAGGGCTCAACTAATGAAAAACTGTTTTTT.

The CDR3 sequence is CASSPTGGRGAFF. The CDR3 DNA is TGTGCCAGCTCACCAACGGGGGGCAGGGGAGCTTTCTTT. This chain connects TRBV18 to TRBJ1-1; D may be TRBD1 (6 bases). Germline CDR1 is KGHSH and CDR2 is LQKENI. The CDR3 has 13 residues. V was shortened by 2 bases and J by 10 bases, with 14 bases between the two germline ends.

V is TRBV29-1 and J is TRBJ2-5, with D tentatively TRBD2 (6 bases). V dropped 6 bases and J dropped 1 base, with 12 bases sitting between them. Germline V lookup: CDR1 SQVTM, CDR2 ANQGSEA. The CDR3 has 13 amino acids. CDR3 amino acids: CSVGGGPQETQYF. The CDR3 DNA sequence: TGCAGCGTAGGAGGAGGGCCCCAAGAGACCCAGTACTTC.

The gene calls are TRBV2 and TRBJ1-2, with D perhaps TRBD1 (5 bases). V dropped 6 bases and J dropped 4 bases, with 12 bases sitting between them. CDR3 length: 13 amino acids. Germline V lookup: CDR1 SNHLY, CDR2 FYNNEI. CDR3 in amino acids: CASRGGVFYGYTF. CDR3 DNA: TGTGCCAGCAGGGGGGGGGTTTTCTATGGCTACACCTTC.

V and J are TRBV29-1 and TRBJ2-7; TRBD2 matches 8 bases. The CDR3 loop spans 12 amino acids. Germline trimming cut 7 bases from V and 3 bases from J; bases unmatched to any gene: 5. The germline V gene encodes CDR1 SQVTM and CDR2 ANQGSEA. The CDR3 DNA reads TGCAGCGGGGGTACTAGCGGCTACGAGCAGTACTTC. Translation: CSGGTSGYEQYF.

The chain combines TRBV5-6 with TRBJ1-2; D perhaps matches TRBD1 (5 bases). The CDR3 has 12 amino acids. Trimming took off 4 bases at V and 8 bases at J, with 12 bases between the two ends. Germline values: CDR1 SGHDT, CDR2 YYEEEE. The CDR3 bases are TGTGCCAGCAGCCCCCAAGGGGTAGGCTACACCTTC. As protein: CASSPQGVGYTF.

The chain combines TRBV12-5 with TRBJ2-2; TRBD2 aligns across 11 bases. This CDR3 region has 15 residues. V trimming: 11 bases; J trimming: 3 bases; junction bases outside the gene matches: 8. Per germline, CDR1 LGHNT and CDR2 FRNRAP. CDR3 nucleotides: TGTGCTCGACCTGGGACTAGCGGATACACCGGGGAGCTGTTTTTT. Protein: CARPGTSGYTGELFF.

This clone was seen just once. The chain uses TRBV4-1 and TRBJ1-1, with 10 nucleotides matching TRBD1. Germline lookup yields CDR1 MGHRA and CDR2 YSYEKL. The CDR3 is 14 residues long. J lost 4 bases, V lost 3 bases, and 2 bases had no gene match. CDR3: CASSQRTGGTEAFF. The CDR3 bases are TGCGCCAGCAGCCAGAGGACAGGGGGCACTGAAGCTTTCTTT.

The chain uses TRBV5-6 and TRBJ2-1; 14 bases match TRBD2. V shed 5 bases and J 1 base; nucleotides not matched to a gene: 11. From germline, CDR1 is SGHDT and CDR2 YYEEEE. The CDR3 loop spans 19 amino acids. In DNA form, the CDR3 reads TGTGCCAGCAGGCGACTAGCGGGAGGGCCAAGTTTGTCCTACAATGAGCAGTTCTTC. Protein sequence: CASRRLAGGPSLSYNEQFF. Together with reference TRBV5-6 and TRBJ2-1, the CDR3 gives the full variable domain: DAGVTQSPTHLIKTRGQQVTLRCSPKSGHDTVSWYQQALGQGPQFIFQYYEEEERQRGNFPDRFSGHQFPNYSSELNVNALLLGDSALYLCASRRLAGGPSLSYNEQFFGPGTRLTVL.

The V and J genes are TRBV5-1 and TRBJ2-1, with TRBD1 matching over 8 bases. The V segment lost 3 bases and the J segment 0 bases; nucleotides outside the gene matches: 2. Germline V gene lookup returns CDR1 SGHRS and CDR2 YFSETQ. This CDR3 has 15 residues. DNA for the CDR3: TGCGCCAGCAGCTCACAGGGGGGCTCCTACAATGAGCAGTTCTTC. Residues: CASSSQGGSYNEQFF.